These T cell receptor beta chains were read from a single sample in a study of CD8 T cells in ankylosing spondylitis. TCRdb fed the 5' RACE reads into MiXCR, producing one record per CDR3 protein. The repertoire holds some 800,000 distinct CDR3 sequences, with approximately 12% as singletons. The sequencing input was blood, either unsorted or a sorted T cell fraction (not recorded which). The receptors were gathered from a male donor with ankylosing spondylitis. CDR3s include the opening cysteine and the closing phenylalanine or tryptophan. A D gene is named only where the DNA matches it firmly. Clone size is not always given. Where it is, it says once, few, many or a class for expanded clones.

V gene	J gene	clone size	D gene	CDR3 protein	CDR3 DNA
TRBV5-1	TRBJ2-1	.	.	CASRPGSNSYNEQFF	TGCGCCAGCAGACCAGGATCTAACTCCTACAATGAGCAGTTCTTC
TRBV5-4	TRBJ1-1	few	.	CASSTGPSGENTEAFF	TGTGCCAGCAGCACGGGACCTTCGGGAGAGAACACTGAAGCTTTCTTT
TRBV10-3	TRBJ1-2	few	.	CAISAGKDYGYTF	TGTGCCATCAGTGCTGGCAAAGACTATGGCTACACCTTC
TRBV28	TRBJ2-5	few	TRBD2	CASSFSSGRKKETQYF	TGTGCCAGCAGTTTTTCTAGCGGGAGGAAGAAAGAGACCCAGTACTTC
TRBV11-1	TRBJ1-6	few	TRBD1	CASSLKRPGTGVGGDSPLHF	TGTGCCAGCAGCCTTAAACGACCCGGGACAGGGGTTGGGGGGGATTCACCCCTCCACTTT
TRBV12-1	TRBJ2-7	.	.	CAILPGQGPYEQYF	TGTGCCATCCTACCGGGACAGGGGCCCTACGAGCAGTACTTC
TRBV7-2	TRBJ2-7	many	.	CASSFDRAYEQYF	TGTGCCAGCAGCTTCGACCGGGCATACGAGCAGTACTTC
TRBV29-1	TRBJ2-5	.	.	CSVSTYGLGGTQYF	TGCAGCGTTTCAACCTATGGCCTTGGGGGGACCCAGTACTTC
TRBV6-1	TRBJ2-5	.	.	CASSRRGHNVETQYF	TGTGCCAGCAGCCGCCGGGGGCACAACGTGGAGACCCAGTACTTC
TRBV28	TRBJ2-2	few	.	CASVTRPVTGELFF	TGTGCCAGCGTGACAAGGCCGGTCACCGGGGAGCTGTTTTTT
TRBV20-1	TRBJ2-1	few	TRBD2	CSAGSLAGGKYNEQFF	TGCAGTGCCGGGTCCCTAGCGGGGGGGAAATACAATGAGCAGTTCTTC
TRBV6-5	TRBJ2-7	.	.	CASIDVEFRGYDF	TGTGCCAGCATTGACGTCGAGTTCAGGGGATATGACTTC
TRBV5-1	TRBJ2-3	many	TRBD1	CASSLAPGGDPTDTQYF	TGCGCCAGCAGCTTGGCCCCAGGGGGTGACCCCACAGATACGCAGTATTTT
TRBV5-5	TRBJ1-6	.	.	CASSLQGTAQGFTLHF	TGTGCCAGCAGCTTGCAGGGTACGGCCCAGGGATTCACCCTCCACTTT
TRBV3-1	TRBJ1-2	.	TRBD1	CASSQENRGRGYTF	TGTGCCAGCAGCCAAGAAAACAGGGGGAGAGGCTACACCTTC
TRBV11-2	TRBJ1-2	.	.	CASSLSRAGYGYTF	TGTGCCAGCAGCTTATCGAGAGCCGGCTATGGCTACACCTTC
TRBV29-1	TRBJ2-7	.	.	CSVEVSRGPPYEQYF	TGCAGCGTTGAAGTTTCGCGCGGACCTCCCTACGAGCAGTACTTC
TRBV20-1	TRBJ2-5	.	TRBD1	CSARGQGRQETQYF	TGCAGTGCCCGTGGACAGGGACGACAAGAGACCCAGTACTTC
TRBV18	TRBJ2-5	.	.	CASSRPGSFRQETQYF	TGTGCCAGCTCACGTCCTGGGTCTTTTCGGCAAGAGACCCAGTACTTC
TRBV6-1	TRBJ2-3	few	.	CASMSAVTDTQYF	TGTGCCAGCATGTCGGCGGTCACAGATACGCAGTATTTT
TRBV6-1	TRBJ2-2	few	TRBD2	CASTGLAGVTGELFF	TGTGCCAGCACTGGGCTAGCGGGCGTGACCGGGGAGCTGTTTTTT
TRBV5-6	TRBJ1-6	few	.	CASTSGHGNSPLHF	TGTGCCAGCACCTCTGGGCACGGCAATTCACCCCTCCACTTT
TRBV29-1	TRBJ2-3	many	TRBD2	CSSRTSGNPDTQYF	TGCAGCTCAAGGACTAGCGGGAACCCAGATACGCAGTATTTT
TRBV5-1	TRBJ2-1	many	.	CASSLAGLAYNEQFF	TGCGCCAGCAGCTTGGCGGGACTCGCCTACAATGAGCAGTTCTTC
TRBV20-1	TRBJ2-3	few	.	CSARGGRTSKDTQYF	TGCAGTGCTAGGGGGGGCAGGACTAGTAAAGATACGCAGTATTTT
TRBV4-3	TRBJ1-1	few	.	CASSQDPPHYTEAFF	TGCGCCAGCAGCCAAGATCCCCCACATTACACTGAAGCTTTCTTT
TRBV10-3	TRBJ1-1	few	TRBD1	CAIRQGVSRAEAFF	TGTGCCATTCGACAGGGAGTTAGTCGGGCTGAAGCTTTCTTT
TRBV11-2	TRBJ2-1	many	.	CASSGGGSSYNEQFF	TGTGCCAGCAGTGGGGGCGGGAGCTCCTACAATGAGCAGTTCTTC
TRBV6-2/TRBV6-3	TRBJ2-7	.	.	CASSYLTGGAFEQYF	TGTGCCAGCAGTTACCTCACAGGGGGGGCCTTCGAGCAGTACTTC